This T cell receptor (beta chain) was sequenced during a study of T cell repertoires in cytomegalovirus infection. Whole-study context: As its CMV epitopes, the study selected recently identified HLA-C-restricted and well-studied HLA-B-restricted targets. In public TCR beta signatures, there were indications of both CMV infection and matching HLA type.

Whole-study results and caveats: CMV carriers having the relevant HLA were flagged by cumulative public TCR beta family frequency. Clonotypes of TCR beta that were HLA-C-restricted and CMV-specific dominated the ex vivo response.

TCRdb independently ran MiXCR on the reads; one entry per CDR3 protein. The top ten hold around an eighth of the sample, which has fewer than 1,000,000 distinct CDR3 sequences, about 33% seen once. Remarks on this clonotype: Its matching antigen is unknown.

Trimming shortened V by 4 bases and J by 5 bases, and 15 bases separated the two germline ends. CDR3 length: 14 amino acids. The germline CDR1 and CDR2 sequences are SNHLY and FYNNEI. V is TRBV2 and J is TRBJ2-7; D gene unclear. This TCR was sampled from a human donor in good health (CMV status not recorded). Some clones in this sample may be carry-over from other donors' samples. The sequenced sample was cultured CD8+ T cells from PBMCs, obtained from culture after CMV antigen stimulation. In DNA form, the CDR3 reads TGTGCCAGCAGTGTCGCGAGCCGTCCCCACGAGCAGTACGTC. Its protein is CASSVASRPHEQYV.